Below, 16 T cell receptor beta chains from the same sample are listed, as sequenced in a study of cytotoxic CD8 clonotypes in ibrutinib-treated CLL. Sequenced by immunoSEQ multiplex PCR; TCRdb stores in-frame clones only, minus some. The sample yields tens of thousands of clones, about 70% seen once. The sequences come from PBMCs, collected after 24 months of ibrutinib treatment. The receptors here all came from a human donor with chronic lymphocytic leukemia.

The chain carries TRBV10-2 and TRBJ1-4; TRBD1 might be the D (5 bases). The length of the CDR3 is 12 residues. Trimming shortened V by 2 bases and J by 11 bases, and 9 bases separated the two germline ends. The germline V gene has CDR1 WSHSY and CDR2 SAAADI. The CDR3 DNA follows: TGCGCCAGCAGTGAGGGGACGAGGAAACTGTTTTTT. As protein: CASSEGTRKLFF.

The chain carries TRBV28 and TRBJ1-2, with TRBD1 matching over 9 bases. Trimming at V came to 3 bases and at J to 13 bases, leaving 12 bases not matched to a gene. The CDR3 covers 14 residues. Germline-derived CDR1 and CDR2 are MDHEN and SYDVKM. DNA of the CDR3: TGTGCCAGCAGTTTCTCGGGACAGGGAGTCCCAGCCACCTTC. As protein: CASSFSGQGVPATF.

The chain recombines TRBV19 with TRBJ2-7; weak D call: TRBD2 (5 bases). The CDR3 sequence is 14 residues long. Germline V CDR1 and CDR2: LNHDA, SQIVND (reference sequence). The V end lost 4 bases, the J end lost 3 bases, and 13 bases lay between the germline ends. The CDR3 DNA reads TGTGCCAGTAGTACGGCAGGACTGTACTACGAGCAGTACTTC. Translated, it gives CASSTAGLYYEQYF.

The chain is built from TRBV6-5 and TRBJ1-2; D is unresolved. Germline V lookup: CDR1 MNHEY, CDR2 SVGAGI. Trimming cost V 2 bases and J 7 bases, with 8 bases left between them. The length of the CDR3 is 12 residues. Here the CDR3 DNA reads TGTGCCAGCAGTTACCGAACATCTGGCTACACCTTC. Its translation is CASSYRTSGYTF.

The chain combines TRBV6-5 with TRBJ2-1; the D gene could be TRBD1 or TRBD2 (5 bases each). V lost 6 bases, J lost 11 bases, and 14 bases lay in between. Germline-derived CDR1 and CDR2 are MNHEY and SVGAGI. This CDR3 comprises 12 residues. This CDR3 is CASSPPGPQQFF. CDR3 in DNA: TGTGCCAGCAGCCCTCCGGGGCCCCAGCAGTTCTTC.

V usage is TRBV18 and J usage is TRBJ2-5; D gene ambiguous. The V end was cut by 3 bases, the J end by 1 base, with 15 bases between. Germline lookup yields CDR1 KGHSH and CDR2 LQKENI. The CDR3 is 16 amino acids. CDR3 coding DNA: TGTGCCAGCTCACCCCCTGGACCGCTCAGCCAAGAGACCCAGTACTTC. Protein product: CASSPPGPLSQETQYF.

This sequence joins TRBV30 and TRBJ2-3; TRBD1 matches at 7 bases. Germline V gives CDR1 GTSNPN, CDR2 SVGIG (reference sequence). The CDR3 contains 15 residues. The V segment lost 2 bases and the J segment 2 bases; nucleotides outside the gene matches: 7. CDR3 protein: CAWSPGTADTDTQYF. CDR3 coding DNA: TGTGCCTGGAGTCCTGGGACAGCCGACACAGATACGCAGTATTTT.

In this sample, this clone turned up a few times. The rearrangement links TRBV6-1 to TRBJ2-3, with D possibly being TRBD1 or TRBD2 (7 bases each). Germline V lookup: CDR1 MNHNS, CDR2 SASEGT. Trimming left V 4 bases short and J 1 base short, with 12 bases between. The CDR3 covers 15 residues. The CDR3 sequence: CASSVPGGGTDTQYF. The CDR3 DNA follows: TGTGCCAGCAGTGTCCCAGGGGGGGGCACAGATACGCAGTATTTT.

The chain couples TRBV7-8 to TRBJ2-5; D is unclear. Per the germline V gene, CDR1 is SGHVS and CDR2 is FQNEAQ. The germline V and J ends were trimmed by 5 bases and 1 base, with 11 bases remaining between them. The length of the CDR3 is 14 residues. CDR3 sequence (DNA): TGTGCCAGCAGCCCGCGACGGAGCCAAGAGACCCAGTACTTC. It translates to CASSPRRSQETQYF.

There are many counts of this clone. This CDR3 is CASSGTSGGETQYF. CDR3 DNA: TGTGCCAGCAGCGGGACTAGCGGGGGGGAGACCCAGTACTTC. The genes are TRBV27 and TRBJ2-5; 15 nucleotides line up with TRBD2. The CDR3 extends over 14 amino acids. Trimming removed 6 bases from V and 5 bases from J; junction bases left unmatched: 1. The germline CDR1 and CDR2 sequences are MNHEY and SMNVEV (reference sequence).

The chain couples TRBV19 to TRBJ2-7; D is perhaps TRBD1 (6 bases). The V gene lost 3 bases and the J gene lost 6 bases, with 12 bases spanning the gap. This CDR3 contains 13 residues. Per the germline V gene, CDR1 is LNHDA and CDR2 is SQIVND (reference sequence). In DNA, the CDR3 is TGTGCCAGTAGTATTGATGCAGGGGTCGAGCAGTACTTC. This encodes CASSIDAGVEQYF.

The genes are TRBV4-2 and TRBJ2-3; D is possibly TRBD2 (6 bases). The CDR3 consists of 15 residues. With 5 bases removed from V and 1 base from J, the gap between germline ends came to 13 bases. Germline V gene sequence: CDR1 LGHNA, CDR2 YNFKEQ. The DNA of the CDR3 is TGTGCCAGCAGCGGCGCGGCGGGGCGCACAGATACGCAGTATTTT. Translating it yields CASSGAAGRTDTQYF.

Only a few counts were recorded for this clone. V usage is TRBV7-3 and J usage is TRBJ1-2, with a possible D match to TRBD1 (6 bases). The CDR3 spans 15 residues. Trimming removed 5 bases at V and 3 bases at J, with 16 bases between. Per germline, CDR1 SGHTA and CDR2 FQGTGA. The CDR3 nucleotides read TGTGCCAGCAGCCCCGGGACACTGGGGGACTATGGCTACACCTTC. Translating it yields CASSPGTLGDYGYTF.

V gene TRBV5-8 combines with J gene TRBJ1-5, with D perhaps TRBD1 (5 bases). The CDR3 has 15 amino acids. Trimming took 4 bases from V and 0 from J, leaving 11 bases between them. Germline-derived CDR1 and CDR2 are SGHTS and YDEGEE. The CDR3: CASSPGRYSNQPQHF. The CDR3 nucleotides are TGTGCCAGCAGCCCGGGACGTTATAGCAATCAGCCCCAGCATTTT.

The chain joins TRBV10-3 to TRBJ1-1; D may be TRBD1 (5 bases). The V end was cut by 5 bases, the J end by 2 bases, with 9 bases between. Looked up from germline, CDR1 is ENHRY and CDR2 is SYGVKD. The CDR3 loop spans 13 amino acids. This CDR3 reads CAISRDSNTEAFF. The DNA of the CDR3 is TGTGCCATCAGTAGGGACTCTAACACTGAAGCTTTCTTT.

This sequence joins TRBV28 and TRBJ2-5; D possibly corresponds to TRBD1 (5 bases). CDR3 length equals 15 residues. Deletions cut 3 bases from V and 4 bases from J, with 15 bases between. Germline CDR1 is MDHEN and CDR2 is SYDVKM. This CDR3 is CASSFHPGYRETQYF. The DNA for the CDR3 is TGTGCCAGCAGTTTCCATCCAGGGTATAGAGAGACCCAGTACTTC.